This is a list of T cell receptor beta chains from one sample in a study of T cell responses to AZD1222 COVID-19 vaccine. This table comes from immunoSEQ multiplex PCR, and its TCRdb copy is limited to in-frame clones, with some not included. The repertoire consists of 130,000 to 150,000 clones, with over 75% occurring once and the leading ten covering approximately 1.5%. The source material was peripheral blood, sampled on day 0 of AZD1222 vaccination. These receptor sequences come from an adult in good health. CDR3s leave out the opening cysteine and the closing phenylalanine or tryptophan. Only some rows state a clone size, as once, few, many or a class for expanded clones.

>NA|TRBV25-1
ATGGNSNGYT
>NA|TRBV3-1/TRBV3-2
ASSQESMRGRGNQPQH
>NA|TRBV19
ASSIPGDDGYT
>NA|TRBV19
ASSPTGLAANTGELF
>NA|TRBV6-5
ASSRKGTNTGELF
>NA|TRBV12-3/TRBV12-4
ASSLGLYNEQF
>once|TRBV28
ASSLGSEKLF
>NA|TRBV13
ASSSLGTSGRVEQF
>NA|TRBV10-3
AIRAGTGDYEQY
>NA|TRBV19
ATSSGGPQH
>NA|TRBV6-5
ASSPRYEQY
>few|TRBV13
ASSFLQNTEAF
>NA|TRBV10-3
AISRVHSEQF
>NA|TRBV28
ASSSRDWGSTDTQY
>once|TRBV27
ASSSSSDTDTQY
>NA|TRBV3-1/TRBV3-2
ASSQDPGLANEQY
>NA|TRBV27
ASSPAPGPGDIQY
>once|TRBV25-1
ASSPWDRANYGYT
>NA|TRBV5-1
ASSSVQGTEAF
>NA|TRBV7-2
ASSLSVAYTGELF
>NA|TRBV28
ASSLSGRDPYEQY
>NA|TRBV7-8
ASSANRASYEQY
>NA|TRBV19
ASSMWGQNTEAF
>NA|TRBV18
ASSPLARQMNTEAF